The clone carrying this T cell receptor (beta chain) was detected a few times. Its antigen is unidentified. This record belongs to a study of cytomegalovirus exposure and HLA in healthy donors. Findings and limits, study-wide: In an earlier analysis, in several hundred donors, most V segments appeared productive either ~87% or ~30% of the time.

Germline CDR1 and CDR2: SGHRS and YFSETQ. This CDR3 is built from 14 residues. V was trimmed by 0 bases and J by 1 base, leaving 7 bases between them. PCR involved 60 Vbeta and 13 Jbeta primers. Produced via immunoSEQ multiplex PCR; TCRdb's table is partial and in-frame only. The sample holds 95,000 to 150,000 clones; over 80% are singletons and the top ten take around 2%. Material: PBMCs. This receptor was obtained from a man aged 30-40 years in good health and CMV-seronegative. The chain is built from TRBV5-1 and TRBJ1-1, with no clear D. The CDR3 loop is CASSLAGGNTEAFF. Here the CDR3 DNA reads TGCGCCAGCAGCTTGGCCGGAGGGAACACTGAAGCTTTCTTT.